A single sample gave rise to the 7 T cell receptor beta chains below, sequenced in a study of blood T cell repertoires in COVID-19. The protocol was immunoSEQ multiplex PCR, while the TCRdb copy is restricted to in-frame clones and leaves out a portion. Of 56,000 or so clones in the sample, 89% were seen once. Sequenced sample: peripheral blood. Receptors originate from a woman aged 60-75 years with COVID-19, enrolled during active disease.

The chain couples TRBV27 to TRBJ1-2; no reliable D call. V was clipped by 3 bases and J by 8 bases, with 13 bases between them. The CDR3 contains 13 residues. Per the germline V gene, CDR1 is MNHEY and CDR2 is SMNVEV (reference sequence). The CDR3 spells CASSLYGATGYTF. CDR3 DNA: TGTGCCAGCAGTTTGTATGGAGCAACAGGCTACACCTTC.

The chain's CDR3 is CASSHEGDEQFF. The CDR3 coding sequence is TGTGCCAGCAGCCACGAGGGCGATGAGCAGTTCTTC. This chain joins TRBV7-9 and TRBJ2-1, with D perhaps TRBD2 (5 bases). Looked up from germline, CDR1 is SEHNR and CDR2 is FQNEAQ (reference sequence). Trimming stripped 5 bases from V and 8 bases from J, with 10 bases between. The CDR3 loop spans 12 amino acids. Variable domain in full (rest from reference TRBV7-9 and TRBJ2-1): DTGVSQNPRHKITKRGQNVTFRCDPISEHNRLYWYRQTLGQGPEFLTYFQNEAQLEKSRLLSDRFSAERPKGSFSTLEIQRTEQGDSAMYLCASSHEGDEQFFGPGTRLTVL.

This sequence joins TRBV6-2 or TRBV6-3 and TRBJ2-5; TRBD2 aligns across 7 bases. The CDR3 loop spans 18 amino acids. CDR1 is MNHEY and CDR2 is SVGEGT in the germline V gene. J lost 1 base, V lost 6 bases, and 17 bases had no gene match. The CDR3: CASSPLEYRGDGQETQYF. The CDR3 DNA sequence: TGTGCCAGCAGCCCGTTGGAGTATCGGGGGGATGGCCAAGAGACCCAGTACTTC.

This chain uses TRBV10-3 with TRBJ2-1; 8 bases align to TRBD2. CDR3 length equals 16 residues. CDR1 is ENHRY and CDR2 is SYGVKD in the germline V gene. J gave up 0 bases and V 6 bases, and 7 bases lay outside the gene matches. The CDR3 coding sequence is TGTGCCATCAGGGGGGAGCGGGAGAGCTCCTACAATGAGCAGTTCTTC. It codes for CAIRGERESSYNEQFF.

The chain uses TRBV10-1 and TRBJ2-1; TRBD1 aligns across 9 bases. CDR1 WNHNN and CDR2 SYGVQD come from the germline V gene (reference sequence). The length of the CDR3 is 16 residues. Trimming at V came to 0 bases and at J to 5 bases, leaving 5 bases not matched to a gene. The CDR3: CASSESGTGRDNEQFF. CDR3 DNA: TGCGCCAGCAGTGAGTCCGGGACAGGGCGGGACAATGAGCAGTTCTTC.

The V and J genes are TRBV12-5 and TRBJ2-1, with D perhaps matching TRBD2 (5 bases). V dropped 1 base and J dropped 10 bases, with 8 bases sitting between them. This CDR3 has 12 residues. The germline gives CDR1 LGHNT, CDR2 FRNRAP. CDR3 protein: CASGLAGEEQFF. As DNA, the CDR3 is TGTGCTAGTGGTTTGGCCGGGGAAGAGCAGTTCTTC. The full variable domain, completed using reference TRBV12-5 and TRBJ2-1, is DARVTQTPRHKVTEMGQEVTMRCQPILGHNTVFWYRQTMMQGLELLAYFRNRAPLDDSGMPKDRFSAEMPDATLATLKIQPSEPRDSAVYFCASGLAGEEQFFGPGTRLTVL.

The rearrangement uses TRBV13 and TRBJ2-7; maybe TRBD1 (5 bases). Trimming left V 3 bases short and J 5 bases short, with 11 bases between. The CDR3 covers 13 residues. Germline V gives CDR1 PRHDT, CDR2 FYEKMQ (reference sequence). CDR3 DNA: TGTGCCAGCAGCTTCCAGGGCACCGACGAGCAGTACTTC. This sequence encodes CASSFQGTDEQYF. The full variable domain, with the rest looked up from reference TRBV13 and TRBJ2-7, is AAGVIQSPRHLIKEKRETATLKCYPIPRHDTVYWYQQGPGQDPQFLISFYEKMQSDKGSIPDRFSAQQFSDYHSELNMSSLELGDSALYFCASSFQGTDEQYFGPGTRLTVT.